These 15 T cell receptor beta chains were all obtained from the same sample, sequenced in a study of Graves' ophthalmopathy and Graves' hyperthyroidism. The authors amplified TCR beta CDR3 regions, and they did so from RNA transcripts for repertoire sequencing. The first round was an RT-PCR with HTBI primers, and the second round was a multiplex PCR. TCRdb independently ran MiXCR on the multiplex PCR reads; one entry per CDR3 protein. The sample records 650,000 to 900,000 distinct CDR3 sequences, 35% to 50% being singletons. The sequencing input was peripheral blood. Receptors were obtained from an adult man with Graves' ophthalmopathy.

The rearrangement links TRBV9 to TRBJ1-1, with unresolved D. The CDR3 loop spans 15 amino acids. The germline V gene has CDR1 SGDLS and CDR2 YYNGEE. Trimming cost V 6 bases and J 0 bases, with 15 bases left between them. The CDR3 spells CASTRVQVLNTEAFF. DNA of the CDR3: TGTGCCAGCACCCGAGTACAAGTCCTGAACACTGAAGCTTTCTTT.

V usage is TRBV24-1 and J usage is TRBJ2-5; tentative D call: TRBD1 (6 bases). Germline CDR1 KGHDR, CDR2 SFDVKD. Between the trimmed V and J ends, which lost 10 bases and 5 bases, there was a span of 19 bases. This CDR3 is 14 amino acids long. The CDR3 DNA follows: TGTGCCACAGGGTCACAGGGTGTTTGGGAGACCCAGTACTTC. This translates into CATGSQGVWETQYF.

The V and J genes are TRBV7-2 and TRBJ2-7; D might be TRBD1 (5 bases). This CDR3 contains 13 residues. The V end was cut by 7 bases, the J end by 5 bases, with 15 bases between. CDR1 SGHTA and CDR2 FQGNSA come from the germline V gene. In DNA, the CDR3 is TGTGCCAGCATCTCGGCAGGGTCCGACGAGCAGTACTTC. This gives the protein CASISAGSDEQYF.

The chain joins TRBV29-1 to TRBJ1-2; 10 bases match TRBD1. V lost 4 bases, J lost 2 bases, and 4 bases stayed unmatched. Germline V gene lookup returns CDR1 SQVTM and CDR2 ANQGSEA. The CDR3 has 14 residues. CDR3 loop: CSVVMTGGNYGYTF. DNA for the CDR3: TGCAGCGTTGTGATGACAGGGGGCAACTATGGCTACACCTTC.

V and J are TRBV14 and TRBJ1-6; D is perhaps TRBD1 (6 bases). CDR1 and CDR2 from the germline V gene are SGHDN and FVKESK. V was pared by 6 bases and J by 9 bases, with 15 bases between. The length of the CDR3 is 14 residues. In nucleotides, the CDR3 is TGTGCCAGCAGGGGAACAGGGAAGGGTTCACCCCTCCACTTT. Encoded protein: CASRGTGKGSPLHF.

This sequence joins TRBV11-2 and TRBJ2-2; a weak D match, TRBD2 (5 bases). V gave up 2 bases and J gave up 1 base, with 11 bases separating them. Per germline, CDR1 SGHAT and CDR2 FQNNGV. The CDR3 is made up of 16 amino acids. CDR3 coding DNA: TGTGCCAGCAGCTTATTAGTCAGCGGGAACACCGGGGAGCTGTTTTTT. Translating gives CASSLLVSGNTGELFF.

This clonotype was picked up many times. The genes are TRBV29-1 and TRBJ1-1; unclear D gene. Trimming removed 4 bases from V and 6 bases from J, with 9 bases in between. This CDR3 has 11 residues. The V gene's germline CDR1 is SQVTM and CDR2 ANQGSEA. This chain's CDR3 is CSVVGSAEAFF. CDR3 DNA sequence: TGCAGCGTTGTGGGCTCGGCTGAAGCTTTCTTT.

The CDR3 region has the DNA TGTGCCAGCACCACAATTGGTGGACTAGGAAACACCATATATTTT. Translation gives CASTTIGGLGNTIYF. The chain joins TRBV25-1 to TRBJ1-3; D is undetermined. Germline lookup yields CDR1 MGHDK and CDR2 SYGVNS. Trimming left V 7 bases short and J 4 bases short, with 17 bases between. This CDR3 region has 15 residues.

This clonotype was seen many times. CDR3 loop: CATSRVGTEAFF. The CDR3 bases are TGTGCCACCTCCAGGGTTGGCACTGAAGCTTTCTTT. The chain combines TRBV15 with TRBJ1-1, with a possible D match to TRBD1 (5 bases). Trimming removed 8 bases at V and 4 bases at J, with 11 bases between. CDR3 length equals 12 residues. Germline V CDR1 and CDR2: LNHNV, YYDKDF (reference sequence).

The table lists this clonotype with a few counts. The chain combines TRBV7-9 with TRBJ2-5; TRBD1 matches 7 bases. This CDR3 has 15 residues. The germline gives CDR1 SEHNR, CDR2 FQNEAQ (reference sequence). V dropped 4 bases and J dropped 2; count of bases not matched to a gene: 7. The CDR3 sequence is CASSSRPRGQETQYF. The CDR3 DNA reads as TGTGCCAGCAGCTCGAGACCCAGGGGGCAAGAGACCCAGTACTTC.

The chain uses TRBV2 and TRBJ1-2, with TRBD1 as a possible D gene (6 bases). Germline CDR1 and CDR2: SNHLY and FYNNEI. The V end lost 5 bases, the J end lost 3 bases, and 16 bases lay between the germline ends. This CDR3 comprises 15 residues. Here the CDR3 reads CASSRQTGEDYGYTF. The CDR3 DNA is TGTGCCAGCAGTCGACAGACAGGAGAGGACTATGGCTACACCTTC.

The chain links TRBV25-1 to TRBJ2-6, with TRBD1 identical over 8 bases. Looked up from germline, CDR1 is MGHDK and CDR2 is SYGVNS. The length of the CDR3 is 17 residues. CDR3 in DNA: TGTGCTGGGCCCCGGACAGGGTTGACCTCTGGGGCCAACGTCCTGACTTTC. It encodes CAGPRTGLTSGANVLTF.

This clonotype showed up just a few times. This chain links TRBV5-1 with TRBJ2-5, with D unclear. There are 14 residues in the CDR3. With 0 bases removed from V and 3 bases from J, the gap between germline ends came to 9 bases. Germline assignment: CDR1 SGHRS and CDR2 YFSETQ. In DNA, the CDR3 is TGCGCCAGCAGCTTGGTTCCCTCCGAAGAGACCCAGTACTTC. Encoded protein: CASSLVPSEETQYF. The full variable domain, rest sourced from reference TRBV5-1 and TRBJ2-5, is KAGVTQTPRYLIKTRGQQVTLSCSPISGHRSVSWYQQTPGQGLQFLFEYFSETQRNKGNFPGRFSGRQFSNSRSEMNVSTLELGDSALYLCASSLVPSEETQYFGPGTRLLVL.

The chain employs TRBV25-1 and TRBJ1-1; D possibly corresponds to TRBD1 (5 bases). Deletions cut 5 bases from V and 7 bases from J, with 8 bases between. The CDR3 is 11 amino acids. Germline assignment: CDR1 MGHDK and CDR2 SYGVNS. The CDR3 bases are TGTGCCAGCAGTCGGGGGTTTGAAGCTTTCTTT. Protein: CASSRGFEAFF.

This clonotype appeared many times. The rearrangement links TRBV25-1 to TRBJ1-3; no clear D gene. The CDR3 sequence is 16 residues long. V was trimmed by 2 bases and J by 0 bases, leaving 11 bases between them. Germline V CDR1 and CDR2: MGHDK, SYGVNS. The CDR3, as DNA: TGTGCCAGCAGTGAAAGCCGGCCGCTCTCTGGAAACACCATATATTTT. This encodes CASSESRPLSGNTIYF. Drawing the rest from reference TRBV25-1 and TRBJ1-3, the complete variable domain is EADIYQTPRYLVIGTGKKITLECSQTMGHDKMYWYQQDPGMELHLIHYSYGVNSTEKGDLSSESTVSRIRTEHFPLTLESARPSHTSQYLCASSESRPLSGNTIYFGEGSWLTVV.